The rows below give T cell receptor beta chains drawn from one sample of a study of cytomegalovirus exposure and HLA in healthy donors. Assay: immunoSEQ multiplex PCR; the TCRdb copy retains only in-frame clones and omits some. The sample has over 250,000 clones, around 86% seen once. The sequencing input was PBMCs. The origin of the receptors is a woman younger than 35 in good health and CMV-seronegative. Both conserved end residues are part of each CDR3. The D gene is left open where the match is weak. The size entry is marked missing in some rows and otherwise reads once, few, many or a size class.

j_call,clone_size,d_call,v_call,cdr3_aa,cdr3_nt
TRBJ2-2,.,TRBD2,TRBV27,CASSLWGLAGVTGELFF,TGTGCCAGCAGTTTATGGGGGCTAGCGGGAGTCACCGGGGAGCTGTTTTTT
TRBJ2-3,.,TRBD2,TRBV6-5,CASNKGREVYTQYF,TGTGCCAGCAACAAGGGGCGGGAGGTGTATACGCAGTATTTT
TRBJ2-3,.,.,TRBV2,CASSEGGGGRDTQYF,TGTGCCAGCAGTGAAGGAGGGGGGGGCCGGGATACGCAGTATTTT
TRBJ2-7,.,.,TRBV6-5,CASSYWGGSEQYF,TGTGCCAGCAGTTACTGGGGGGGCAGCGAGCAGTACTTC
TRBJ1-5,.,.,TRBV7-2,CASTPGYFQPQHF,TGTGCCAGCACGCCAGGTTATTTTCAGCCCCAGCATTTT
TRBJ1-4,.,.,TRBV4-3,CASSQDLSRNNEKLFF,TGCGCCAGCAGCCAAGATCTTTCCAGGAATAATGAAAAACTGTTTTTT
TRBJ1-5,.,TRBD1,TRBV2,CASGGQGGQPQHF,TGTGCCAGCGGTGGACAGGGTGGGCAGCCCCAGCATTTT
TRBJ1-4,.,.,TRBV5-6,CASSLYSEKLFF,TGTGCCAGCAGTTTGTATTCGGAAAAACTGTTTTTT
TRBJ1-2,.,.,TRBV27,CASSPTSGGRYTF,TGTGCCAGCAGCCCTACTTCGGGGGGTCGCTACACCTTC
TRBJ1-6,.,.,TRBV7-6,CASSLEVTQSNSPLHF,TGTGCCAGCAGCTTAGAAGTGACACAATCCAATTCACCCCTCCACTTT
TRBJ2-5,.,TRBD1,TRBV7-9,CASSFGQGLQETQYF,TGTGCCAGCAGCTTCGGACAGGGCCTACAAGAGACCCAGTACTTC
TRBJ1-2,.,TRBD1,TRBV2,CASSRTGGVTNYGYTF,TGTGCCAGCAGTCGGACAGGGGGTGTTACTAACTATGGCTACACCTTC
TRBJ2-7,.,TRBD1,TRBV5-1,CASSLAMAGGPYEQYF,TGCGCCAGCAGCTTGGCCATGGCAGGGGGCCCCTACGAGCAGTACTTC
TRBJ2-1,.,TRBD2,TRBV5-1,CASSLQLAGNDEQFF,TGCGCCAGCAGCTTGCAGCTAGCGGGGAACGATGAGCAGTTCTTC
TRBJ2-5,.,TRBD1,TRBV6-5,CASLRRTGGTETQYF,TGTGCCAGCTTACGGAGGACAGGGGGGACGGAGACCCAGTACTTC
TRBJ1-4,.,TRBD1,TRBV9,CASSSQGAGEKLFF,TGTGCCAGCAGCTCCCAGGGGGCAGGGGAAAAACTGTTTTTT
TRBJ1-2,once,TRBD1,TRBV30,CAWNGQGRSYGYTF,TGTGCCTGGAACGGACAGGGAAGGAGCTATGGCTACACCTTC
TRBJ1-5,.,.,TRBV18,CASSGGFNQPQHF,TGTGCCAGCTCTGGGGGGTTCAATCAGCCCCAGCATTTT
TRBJ1-1,once,.,TRBV6-5,CATGGWRKNTEAFF,TGTGCCACCGGGGGGTGGCGAAAAAACACTGAAGCTTTCTTT
TRBJ1-3,.,.,TRBV7-9,CASSFTSGGGNTIYF,TGTGCCAGCAGCTTTACTTCCGGGGGTGGAAACACCATATATTTT
TRBJ1-1,.,.,TRBV6-6,CASSYQSLSEAFF,TGTGCCAGCAGTTATCAGTCGTTGTCAGAAGCTTTCTTT
TRBJ2-2,.,TRBD1,TRBV2,CASSHHRDRGTGELFF,TGTGCCAGCAGCCATCACCGGGACAGAGGAACCGGGGAGCTGTTTTTT
TRBJ1-1,.,TRBD1,TRBV10-2,CASSESGQGNTEAFF,TGCGCCAGCAGTGAGTCGGGACAGGGGAACACTGAAGCTTTCTTT
TRBJ1-1,.,.,TRBV6-5,CASSYSRSKNTEAFF,TGTGCCAGCAGTTACTCCCGAAGCAAGAACACTGAAGCTTTCTTT
TRBJ2-2,.,.,TRBV23-1,CASSQSEGEKTGELFF,TGCGCCAGCAGTCAATCGGAGGGAGAGAAAACCGGGGAGCTGTTTTTT
TRBJ1-2,.,.,TRBV4-1,CASSQAGSGYTF,TGCGCCAGCAGCCAAGCAGGGTCTGGCTACACCTTC
TRBJ2-7,few,.,TRBV7-9,CASSLGRGAEQYF,TGTGCCAGCAGCTTAGGCAGGGGAGCGGAGCAGTACTTC
TRBJ2-1,.,TRBD2,TRBV12-5,CASGVISGSSYNEQFF,TGTGCTAGTGGTGTAATCAGCGGGAGCTCCTACAATGAGCAGTTCTTC
TRBJ2-1,.,TRBD2,TRBV6-5,CASSYGTSGSNEQFF,TGTGCCAGCAGTTACGGGACTAGCGGGAGTAATGAGCAGTTCTTC
TRBJ2-2,.,TRBD1,TRBV27,CASSLPGQDITGELFF,TGTGCCAGCAGTTTGCCGGGACAGGACATCACCGGGGAGCTGTTTTTT
TRBJ2-7,.,TRBD2,TRBV5-8,CASSFGGVYEQYF,TGTGCCAGCAGCTTTGGGGGGGTATACGAGCAGTACTTC
TRBJ1-2,few,.,TRBV5-1,CASSSGDGYTF,TGCGCCAGCAGCTCTGGAGATGGCTACACCTTC
TRBJ1-2,.,.,TRBV7-8,CASSLWGLLSYGYTF,TGTGCCAGCAGCTTATGGGGCCTGCTTAGCTATGGCTACACCTTC
TRBJ2-5,.,.,TRBV2,CACGLLYGTQYF,TGTGCCTGCGGTCTCCTGTACGGGACCCAGTACTTC
TRBJ2-6,.,.,TRBV27,CASSLSGANVLTF,TGTGCCAGCAGCCTTTCTGGGGCCAACGTCCTGACTTTC
TRBJ1-1,.,.,TRBV5-1,CASSVDYRAEAFF,TGCGCCAGCAGCGTCGATTACCGGGCTGAAGCTTTCTTT
TRBJ2-5,once,.,TRBV27,CASRDGQQETQYF,TGTGCCAGCAGGGACGGACAGCAAGAGACCCAGTACTTC
TRBJ2-2,.,TRBD1,TRBV5-1,CASSSTTGATGELFF,TGCGCCAGCAGCTCCACGACAGGGGCCACCGGGGAGCTGTTTTTT
TRBJ1-2,few,.,TRBV9,CASSEGATPNYGYTF,TGTGCCAGCAGCGAGGGAGCTACTCCTAACTATGGCTACACCTTC
TRBJ2-7,.,.,TRBV6-1,CASRAGSTYEQYF,TGTGCCAGCAGGGCGGGTTCGACCTACGAGCAGTACTTC
TRBJ1-5,.,.,TRBV19,CASVDRPRSNQPQHF,TGTGCCAGTGTCGACAGGCCCCGGAGCAATCAGCCCCAGCATTTT
TRBJ2-1,.,TRBD1,TRBV30,CAWDRVAYNEQFF,TGTGCCTGGGACAGGGTTGCCTACAATGAGCAGTTCTTC
TRBJ1-2,.,.,TRBV11-2,CASSLDLINYGYTF,TGTGCCAGCAGCTTAGATCTAATCAACTATGGCTACACCTTC
TRBJ2-1,.,.,TRBV30,CAWSVQAAYNEQFF,TGTGCCTGGAGTGTTCAGGCCGCCTACAATGAGCAGTTCTTC
TRBJ2-1,.,.,TRBV27,CASSMQGTTYNEQFF,TGTGCCAGCAGTATGCAGGGTACTACCTACAATGAGCAGTTCTTC
TRBJ2-3,.,TRBD1,TRBV5-6,CASSLARDRGTDTQYF,TGTGCCAGCAGCTTGGCCCGGGACAGGGGCACAGATACGCAGTATTTT
TRBJ1-2,once,.,TRBV6-5,CASSPGVPEGYTF,TGTGCCAGCAGTCCGGGGGTTCCTGAAGGCTACACCTTC
TRBJ2-2,.,TRBD2,TRBV5-1,CASSSGTSGRATGELFF,TGCGCCAGCAGCTCCGGGACTAGCGGGAGGGCGACCGGGGAGCTGTTTTTT
TRBJ1-3,few,.,TRBV6-6,CASSYADSGNTIYF,TGTGCCAGCAGTTACGCGGACTCTGGAAACACCATATATTTT
TRBJ1-5,few,.,TRBV5-6,CASSLKSSNQPQHF,TGTGCCAGCAGTCTGAAGAGTAGCAATCAGCCCCAGCATTTT